Following are 11 T cell receptor beta chains from one sample sequenced in a study of spatial heterogeneity in lung cancer. Described time point: blood at routine non-recurrence follow-up after resection. Material for sequencing was whole RNA from tumor, nontumor lung or frozen PBMC, left unsorted. TCRdb reprocessed the 5' RACE reads with MiXCR, giving one entry per CDR3 protein. The sample contains approximately 27,000 distinct CDR3 sequences, about 6% of which appear only once. The material sequenced was PBMCs, taken at follow-up. The source is a male donor with early-stage non-small cell lung cancer.

There are many counts of this clonotype. The chain recombines TRBV5-1 with TRBJ2-5; D gene unclear. V was trimmed by 3 bases and J by 1 base, leaving 16 bases between them. The CDR3 totals 16 residues. Germline V gives CDR1 SGHRS, CDR2 YFSETQ. CDR3 region: CASSSEQTPLQETQYF. As DNA, the CDR3 is TGCGCCAGCAGCTCAGAACAGACCCCTCTCCAAGAGACCCAGTACTTC.

This clonotype came up many times. The chain carries TRBV18 and TRBJ1-1, with TRBD1 matching over 9 bases. J gave up 4 bases and V 3 bases, and 6 bases lay outside the gene matches. The length of the CDR3 is 15 residues. Germline values: CDR1 KGHSH, CDR2 LQKENI. CDR3: CASSPDRGQGTEAFF. CDR3 bases: TGTGCCAGCTCACCCGACCGGGGACAGGGCACTGAAGCTTTCTTT.

This clonotype occurred a few times. The gene calls are TRBV30 and TRBJ2-7; 7 bases match TRBD2. The CDR3 loop spans 15 amino acids. Trimming at V came to 0 bases and at J to 0 bases, leaving 5 bases not matched to a gene. CDR1 is GTSNPN, CDR2 SVGIG, per germline (reference sequence). CDR3 sequence reads: CAWSVRGVYSYEQYF. The CDR3 coding sequence is TGTGCCTGGAGTGTACGGGGGGTCTACTCCTACGAGCAGTACTTC.

This clonotype has a count of ten or more. V gene TRBV5-1 combines with J gene TRBJ1-5; maybe TRBD1 (5 bases). Germline V CDR1 and CDR2: SGHRS, YFSETQ. Deletions cut 0 bases from V and 6 bases from J, with 13 bases between. The CDR3 runs to 15 residues. The CDR3 protein is CASSLAGDSSQPQHF. Written as DNA, the CDR3 is TGCGCCAGCAGCTTGGCGGGGGATAGTTCTCAGCCCCAGCATTTT.

This clonotype was counted a few times. This CDR3 reads CASSLNLGEGETQYF. In DNA form, the CDR3 reads TGTGCCAGCAGTTTAAATTTGGGGGAAGGCGAGACCCAGTACTTC. This chain connects TRBV28 to TRBJ2-5; D tentatively fits TRBD1 or TRBD2 (5 bases each). The CDR3 is 15 amino acids. V dropped 2 bases and J dropped 5 bases, with 15 bases sitting between them. The V gene's germline CDR1 is MDHEN and CDR2 SYDVKM.

This clonotype was counted ten times or more. This sequence joins TRBV7-9 and TRBJ2-3; 8 nucleotides match TRBD2. Per germline, CDR1 SEHNR and CDR2 FQNEAQ (reference sequence). The CDR3 loop spans 13 amino acids. Trimming at V came to 4 bases and at J to 4 bases, leaving 1 base not matched to a gene. Here the CDR3 DNA reads TGTGCCAGCAGCTCGGGGGGGCCAGATACGCAGTATTTT. This encodes CASSSGGPDTQYF.

Relative to its sample, this clonotype is medium-sized. The chain uses TRBV29-1 and TRBJ1-1; no clear D gene. CDR3 length: 14 residues. Germline V gene sequence: CDR1 SQVTM, CDR2 ANQGSEA. Trimming pared 7 bases from V and 3 bases from J, leaving 18 bases between. Here the CDR3 DNA reads TGCAGCGCCAGAAAAGCAGGAATGTACACTGAAGCTTTCTTT. Protein sequence: CSARKAGMYTEAFF.

The chain uses TRBV18 and TRBJ1-5, with 12 bases matching TRBD1. V dropped 3 bases and J dropped 6; count of bases not matched to a gene: 6. Germline V gene sequence: CDR1 KGHSH, CDR2 LQKENI. The length of the CDR3 is 16 residues. The CDR3 here is CASSPSGQGAFQPQHF. CDR3 bases: TGTGCCAGCTCACCCTCGGGACAGGGGGCGTTTCAGCCCCAGCATTTT.

This clonotype came up a few times. V usage is TRBV7-9 and J usage is TRBJ2-3; D is possibly TRBD1 or TRBD2 (5 bases each). The V end lost 5 bases, the J end lost 2 bases, and 11 bases lay between the germline ends. The V gene's germline CDR1 is SEHNR and CDR2 FQNEAQ (reference sequence). The CDR3 is 14 residues long. The CDR3 here is CASSPMGVTDTQYF. The CDR3 DNA is TGTGCCAGCAGCCCTATGGGGGTCACAGATACGCAGTATTTT.

This clonotype was seen only a few times. The chain couples TRBV7-2 to TRBJ2-7; tentatively, D is TRBD1 or TRBD2 (7 bases each). Germline-derived CDR1 and CDR2 are SGHTA and FQGNSA. The CDR3 loop spans 17 amino acids. Trimming shortened V by 5 bases and J by 3 bases, and 23 bases separated the two germline ends. For the CDR3, the DNA is TGTGCCAGCAGCCCCAGGGGGGGTCAGGGGCAACTCTACGAGCAGTACTTC. The encoded protein is CASSPRGGQGQLYEQYF.

This chain uses TRBV19 with TRBJ1-1; no reliable D call. V was cut by 3 bases and J by 2 bases, with 13 bases left in between. CDR3 length: 15 amino acids. The V gene's germline CDR1 is LNHDA and CDR2 SQIVND (reference sequence). The CDR3 loop is CASSISMASNTEAFF. The CDR3 nucleotides are TGTGCCAGTAGTATTTCCATGGCATCAAACACTGAAGCTTTCTTT. Full variable domain (outside the CDR3, taken from reference TRBV19 and TRBJ1-1): DGGITQSPKYLFRKEGQNVTLSCEQNLNHDAMYWYRQDPGQGLRLIYYSQIVNDFQKGDIAEGYSVSREKKESFPLTVTSAQKNPTAFYLCASSISMASNTEAFFGQGTRLTVV.